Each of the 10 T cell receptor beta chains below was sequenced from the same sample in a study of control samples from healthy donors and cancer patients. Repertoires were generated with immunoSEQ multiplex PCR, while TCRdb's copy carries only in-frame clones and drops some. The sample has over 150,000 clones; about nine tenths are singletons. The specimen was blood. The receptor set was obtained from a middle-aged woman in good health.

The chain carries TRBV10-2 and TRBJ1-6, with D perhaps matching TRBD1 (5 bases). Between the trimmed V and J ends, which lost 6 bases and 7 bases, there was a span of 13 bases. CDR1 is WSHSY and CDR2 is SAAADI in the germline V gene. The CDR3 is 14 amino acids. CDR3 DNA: TGCGCCAGCAGGGACATCGATATGAATTCACCCCTCCACTTT. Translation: CASRDIDMNSPLHF.

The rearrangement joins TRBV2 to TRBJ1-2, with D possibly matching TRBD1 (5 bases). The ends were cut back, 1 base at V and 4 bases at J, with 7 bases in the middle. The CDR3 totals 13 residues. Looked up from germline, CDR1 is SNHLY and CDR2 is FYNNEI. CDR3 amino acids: CASSEGQSYGYTF. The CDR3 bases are TGTGCCAGCAGTGAAGGACAGTCCTATGGCTACACCTTC.

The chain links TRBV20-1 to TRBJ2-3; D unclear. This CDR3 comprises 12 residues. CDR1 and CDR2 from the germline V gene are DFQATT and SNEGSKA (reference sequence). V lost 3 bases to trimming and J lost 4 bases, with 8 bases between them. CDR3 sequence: CSASNGPDTQYF. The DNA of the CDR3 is TGCAGTGCTAGTAACGGGCCAGATACGCAGTATTTT.

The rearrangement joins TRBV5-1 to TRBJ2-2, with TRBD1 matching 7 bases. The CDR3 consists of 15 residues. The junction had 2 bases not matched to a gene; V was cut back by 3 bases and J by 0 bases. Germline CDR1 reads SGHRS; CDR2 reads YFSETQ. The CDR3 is CASSSGTANTGELFF. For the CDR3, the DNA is TGCGCCAGCAGCTCCGGGACAGCGAACACCGGGGAGCTGTTTTTT. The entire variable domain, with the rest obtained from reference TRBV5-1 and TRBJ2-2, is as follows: KAGVTQTPRYLIKTRGQQVTLSCSPISGHRSVSWYQQTPGQGLQFLFEYFSETQRNKGNFPGRFSGRQFSNSRSEMNVSTLELGDSALYLCASSSGTANTGELFFGEGSRLTVL.

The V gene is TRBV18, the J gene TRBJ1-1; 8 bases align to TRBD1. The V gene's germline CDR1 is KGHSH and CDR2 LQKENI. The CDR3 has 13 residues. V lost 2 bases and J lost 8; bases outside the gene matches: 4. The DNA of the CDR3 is TGTGCCAGCTCACCAGGTCAGGGGGCAGAAGCTTTCTTT. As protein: CASSPGQGAEAFF.

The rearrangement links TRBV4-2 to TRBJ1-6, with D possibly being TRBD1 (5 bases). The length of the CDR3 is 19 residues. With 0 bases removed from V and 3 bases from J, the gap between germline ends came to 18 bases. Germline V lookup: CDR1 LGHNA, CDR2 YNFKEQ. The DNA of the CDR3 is TGTGCCAGCAGCCAAGATTGGGGGTTAGGAGAGAACTATAATTCACCCCTCCACTTT. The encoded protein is CASSQDWGLGENYNSPLHF.

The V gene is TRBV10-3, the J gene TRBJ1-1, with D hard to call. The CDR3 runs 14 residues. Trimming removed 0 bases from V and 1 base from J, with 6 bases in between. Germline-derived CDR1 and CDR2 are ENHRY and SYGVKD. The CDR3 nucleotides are TGTGCCATCAGTGAGTCAGGGCCGAACACTGAAGCTTTCTTT. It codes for CAISESGPNTEAFF.

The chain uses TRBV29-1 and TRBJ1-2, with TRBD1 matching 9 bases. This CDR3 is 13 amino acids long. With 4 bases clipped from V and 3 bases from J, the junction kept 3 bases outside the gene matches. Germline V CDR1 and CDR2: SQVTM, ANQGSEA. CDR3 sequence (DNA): TGCAGCGTTGTTACAGGGGGCGACTATGGCTACACCTTC. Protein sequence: CSVVTGGDYGYTF.

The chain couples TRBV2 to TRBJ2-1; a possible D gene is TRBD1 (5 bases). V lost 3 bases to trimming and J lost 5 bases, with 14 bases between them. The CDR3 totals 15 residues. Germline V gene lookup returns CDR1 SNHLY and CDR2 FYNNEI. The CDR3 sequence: CASSDGPQGHNEQFF. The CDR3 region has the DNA TGTGCCAGCAGTGATGGCCCCCAGGGTCACAATGAGCAGTTCTTC.

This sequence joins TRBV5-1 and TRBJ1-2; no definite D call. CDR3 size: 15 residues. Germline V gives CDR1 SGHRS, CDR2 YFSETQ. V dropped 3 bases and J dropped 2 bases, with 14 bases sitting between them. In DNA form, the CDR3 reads TGCGCCAGCAGCTCATCAGGTTTTTCGAACTATGGCTACACCTTC. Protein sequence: CASSSSGFSNYGYTF.